This TCR beta chain was captured by sequencing in a study of cytomegalovirus exposure and HLA in healthy donors. Study observations and caveats: Most TCR sequences were uncommon, yet certain public TCRs appeared in many donors. In a later analysis, an Asian-associated ancestry cluster reportedly showed fewer N-insertions than the roughly 650-donor mean. The study flagged some 180 TCR beta chains as cytomegalovirus-associated.

No record exists of this donor's CMV serostatus. The PCR made use of 60 Vbeta and 13 Jbeta primers. Generated by immunoSEQ multiplex PCR, the TCRdb table keeps only in-frame clones and is missing some. Counted here are fewer than 180,000 clones, roughly 83% occurring once; the ten biggest clones make up 3.5%. Of note for this clone: As yet, its antigen is unknown.

There are 15 residues in the CDR3. Trimming cost V 1 base and J 5 bases, with 9 bases left between them. Germline V CDR1 and CDR2: SEHNR, FQNEAQ (reference sequence). This sequence was found in a human donor in good health. Sequencing input: PBMCs. The V gene is TRBV7-9, the J gene TRBJ1-6; unclear D gene. The CDR3 region is CASSLVAGNNSPLHF. The CDR3 coding sequence is TGTGCCAGCAGCTTAGTTGCCGGGAATAATTCACCCCTCCACTTT.